These T cell receptor beta chains were read from a single sample in a study of beta chain features in type 1 diabetes. Measured with immunoSEQ multiplex PCR; TCRdb has only the in-frame clones, and not every one. The data show more than 300,000 clones, 10% to 15% seen once. The specimen was naive CD4+ T cells from blood. Source of these receptors: a woman younger than 35 with type 1 diabetes. The CDR3 runs from the conserved cysteine through the conserved F or W. Each record gives: J gene, D gene, V gene, clone size, CDR3 protein, CDR3 DNA. D genes are given only for firm matches. Clone size, where shown, is once, few, many, or a class for clones that have expanded.

J gene: TRBJ1-2; D gene: TRBD1; V gene: TRBV4-3; clone size: few; CDR3 protein: CASSQDQGGGYTF; CDR3 DNA: TGCGCCAGCAGCCAAGATCAAGGGGGCGGCTACACCTTC
J gene: TRBJ1-1; D gene: -; V gene: TRBV27; clone size: few; CDR3 protein: CASSFVVNTEAFF; CDR3 DNA: TGTGCCAGCAGTTTTGTAGTTAACACTGAAGCTTTCTTT
J gene: TRBJ2-4; D gene: TRBD1; V gene: TRBV10-3; clone size: few; CDR3 protein: CAISEWTGRTKNIQYF; CDR3 DNA: TGTGCCATCAGTGAATGGACAGGGCGGACCAAAAACATTCAGTACTTC
J gene: TRBJ2-1; D gene: -; V gene: TRBV7-2; clone size: -; CDR3 protein: CASSLTDEQFF; CDR3 DNA: TGTGCCAGCAGCTTAACGGATGAGCAGTTCTTC
J gene: TRBJ2-1; D gene: TRBD2; V gene: TRBV11-2; clone size: -; CDR3 protein: CASSSQRGGQRNEQFF; CDR3 DNA: TGTGCCAGCAGCTCCCAGCGGGGGGGCCAACGGAATGAGCAGTTCTTC
J gene: TRBJ2-3; D gene: TRBD2; V gene: TRBV19; clone size: few; CDR3 protein: CASSGGSGADTQYF; CDR3 DNA: TGTGCCAGTAGCGGCGGGAGTGGCGCAGATACGCAGTATTTT
J gene: TRBJ1-1; D gene: TRBD1; V gene: TRBV14; clone size: few; CDR3 protein: CASSRPGDRLNTEAFF; CDR3 DNA: TGTGCCAGCAGCCGACCGGGGGACAGATTAAACACTGAAGCTTTCTTT
J gene: TRBJ2-3; D gene: -; V gene: TRBV30; clone size: few; CDR3 protein: CAWSVPPGSFGDTQYF; CDR3 DNA: TGTGCCTGGAGTGTACCTCCCGGGAGCTTTGGGGATACGCAGTATTTT
J gene: TRBJ2-7; D gene: TRBD1; V gene: TRBV7-6; clone size: few; CDR3 protein: CASSSAVSGTGLYEQYF; CDR3 DNA: TGTGCCAGCAGCTCCGCAGTCTCAGGGACAGGGCTCTACGAGCAGTACTTC
J gene: TRBJ2-7; D gene: -; V gene: TRBV6-1; clone size: -; CDR3 protein: CASSDTGTYEQYF; CDR3 DNA: TGTGCCAGCAGTGACACAGGGACCTACGAGCAGTACTTC
J gene: TRBJ2-7; D gene: -; V gene: TRBV7-2; clone size: -; CDR3 protein: CASSHTSLAHYEQYF; CDR3 DNA: TGTGCCAGCAGCCATACTAGCTTGGCTCACTACGAGCAGTACTTC
J gene: TRBJ1-1; D gene: -; V gene: TRBV5-6; clone size: few; CDR3 protein: CASSRGFSETEAFF; CDR3 DNA: TGTGCCAGCAGCCGGGGGTTCTCGGAGACTGAAGCTTTCTTT
J gene: TRBJ2-3; D gene: -; V gene: TRBV7-2; clone size: -; CDR3 protein: CASSLNSVRTDTQYF; CDR3 DNA: TGTGCCAGCAGCTTAAATAGCGTACGCACAGATACGCAGTATTTT
J gene: TRBJ2-1; D gene: TRBD2; V gene: TRBV4-2; clone size: -; CDR3 protein: CASSAPGTRSDNEQFF; CDR3 DNA: TGTGCCAGCAGCGCGCCCGGGACTAGATCTGACAATGAGCAGTTCTTC
J gene: TRBJ2-1; D gene: TRBD2; V gene: TRBV30; clone size: few; CDR3 protein: CAGASGSPNEQFF; CDR3 DNA: TGTGCTGGAGCTAGCGGGAGTCCTAATGAGCAGTTCTTC
J gene: TRBJ1-2; D gene: -; V gene: TRBV2; clone size: few; CDR3 protein: CATRGQAGSDGYTF; CDR3 DNA: TGTGCCACCAGGGGTCAGGCAGGATCGGATGGCTACACCTTC
J gene: TRBJ2-3; D gene: TRBD2; V gene: TRBV7-9; clone size: few; CDR3 protein: CASSLLRLAVHTDTQYF; CDR3 DNA: TGTGCCAGCAGCTTATTGCGACTAGCGGTTCACACAGATACGCAGTATTTT
J gene: TRBJ1-1; D gene: -; V gene: TRBV6-1; clone size: few; CDR3 protein: CASSGDTLNTEAFF; CDR3 DNA: TGTGCCAGCAGTGGGGACACATTGAACACTGAAGCTTTCTTT
J gene: TRBJ2-3; D gene: TRBD2; V gene: TRBV2; clone size: -; CDR3 protein: CASGLADTQYF; CDR3 DNA: TGTGCCAGCGGACTAGCAGATACGCAGTATTTT
J gene: TRBJ2-4; D gene: TRBD1; V gene: TRBV18; clone size: few; CDR3 protein: CASSRDSKNIQYF; CDR3 DNA: TGTGCCAGCTCCCGGGACAGTAAAAACATTCAGTACTTC
J gene: TRBJ2-1; D gene: TRBD1; V gene: TRBV5-1; clone size: few; CDR3 protein: CASSQGQGASGEQFF; CDR3 DNA: TGCGCCAGCAGCCAGGGACAGGGGGCGTCTGGGGAGCAGTTCTTC
J gene: TRBJ2-7; D gene: -; V gene: TRBV7-2; clone size: -; CDR3 protein: CASSPGTYEQYF; CDR3 DNA: TGTGCCAGCAGCCCAGGAACTTACGAGCAGTACTTC
J gene: TRBJ2-5; D gene: -; V gene: TRBV7-3; clone size: few; CDR3 protein: CASSLNRDGETQYF; CDR3 DNA: TGTGCCAGCAGCTTAAACAGGGATGGAGAGACCCAGTACTTC
J gene: TRBJ2-1; D gene: TRBD2; V gene: TRBV19; clone size: -; CDR3 protein: CASSISGTSSYNEQFF; CDR3 DNA: TGTGCCAGTAGCATTAGCGGGACGAGCTCCTACAATGAGCAGTTCTTC
J gene: TRBJ2-3; D gene: TRBD2; V gene: TRBV29-1; clone size: few; CDR3 protein: CSVDGGSGTDTQYF; CDR3 DNA: TGCAGCGTCGACGGGGGGAGCGGCACAGATACGCAGTATTTT